The 26 T cell receptor beta chains below were found in one sample sequenced in a study of blood T cell repertoires in COVID-19. Assay: immunoSEQ multiplex PCR; the TCRdb copy retains only in-frame clones and omits some. In the table there are roughly 220,000 clones, 65% to 85% of which are singletons. Sequencing was done on a sample of peripheral blood. These TCRs come from a woman in her twenties or thirties who had recovered from COVID-19.

The chain recombines TRBV5-6 with TRBJ2-7, with TRBD1 identical over 7 bases. CDR1 is SGHDT, CDR2 YYEEEE, per germline. V lost 4 bases, J lost 3 bases, and 4 bases stayed unmatched. The CDR3 loop spans 13 amino acids. CDR3 DNA: TGTGCCAGCAGCCGGGACAGAAACTACGAGCAGTACTTC. It encodes CASSRDRNYEQYF.

The chain employs TRBV20-1 and TRBJ2-3, with 8 nucleotides matching TRBD2. The ends lost 4 bases at V and 0 bases at J; junction bases unmatched: 15. Germline CDR1 is DFQATT and CDR2 is SNEGSKA (reference sequence). The CDR3 runs 18 residues. The CDR3 coding sequence is TGCAGTGCTATTGATCCCTACCTAGCGGGCGCTAGCACAGATACGCAGTATTTT. Encoded protein: CSAIDPYLAGASTDTQYF.

This sequence joins TRBV3-1 (or the pseudogene TRBV3-2) and TRBJ2-7; TRBD2 matches 12 bases. Per the germline V gene, CDR1 is LGHDT and CDR2 is YNNKEL (reference sequence). J was trimmed by 1 base and V by 5 bases; bases with no gene match: 3. The CDR3 runs 15 residues. The CDR3 region is CASSDLAGGSYEQYF. DNA for the CDR3: TGTGCCAGCAGCGACCTAGCGGGAGGGTCCTACGAGCAGTACTTC.

This clone has only one observation. This chain joins TRBV7-9 and TRBJ2-6; possibly TRBD2 for D (5 bases). Germline assignment: CDR1 SEHNR and CDR2 FQNEAQ (reference sequence). Trimming took off 5 bases at V and 0 bases at J, with 11 bases between the two ends. CDR3 length: 16 residues. As DNA, the CDR3 is TGTGCCAGCAGCCCAAAGGCGGGCTCTGGGGCCAACGTCCTGACTTTC. Protein product: CASSPKAGSGANVLTF.

This clone was found once. The rearrangement links TRBV5-6 to TRBJ1-5, with no clear D. The CDR3 loop spans 15 amino acids. With 4 bases removed from V and 6 bases from J, the gap between germline ends came to 17 bases. Per germline, CDR1 SGHDT and CDR2 YYEEEE. The CDR3 region is CASSQRRSGSQPQHF. CDR3 sequence (DNA): TGTGCCAGCAGCCAGCGAAGATCGGGGAGTCAGCCCCAGCATTTT.

This clone showed up just a few times. The genes are TRBV10-1 and TRBJ2-2; 13 positions agree with TRBD2. CDR3 length: 15 residues. Looked up from germline, CDR1 is WNHNN and CDR2 is SYGVQD (reference sequence). The V gene end was trimmed by 3 bases and the J gene end by 8 bases; junction bases not matched to a gene: 3. The CDR3 bases are TGCGCCAGCAGTGATGGGACTAGCGGGATTGGGGAGCTGTTTTTT. Translation gives CASSDGTSGIGELFF.

Concerning this clone itself: Its ends do not fully match the called genes, so a read error is possible. The chain uses TRBV7-7 and TRBJ2-3; 8 nucleotides agree with TRBD2. Germline CDR1 is SSHAT and CDR2 is FNYEAQ (reference sequence). CDR3 length: 15 amino acids. CDR3 residues: CASSPGLARTDTQYF. The CDR3 nucleotides are TGTGCTAGCAGCCCCGGACTAGCCCGCACAGATACGCAGTATTTT.

V usage is TRBV5-1 and J usage is TRBJ2-7, with 15 bases that match TRBD2. Germline CDR1 reads SGHRS; CDR2 reads YFSETQ. The CDR3 runs to 14 residues. J was trimmed by 6 bases and V by 3 bases; bases with no gene match: 1. CDR3 sequence reads: CASSSGLAGGEQYF. For the CDR3, the DNA is TGCGCCAGCAGCTCGGGACTAGCGGGAGGCGAGCAGTACTTC. Filled out from reference TRBV5-1 and TRBJ2-7, the complete variable domain reads KAGVTQTPRYLIKTRGQQVTLSCSPISGHRSVSWYQQTPGQGLQFLFEYFSETQRNKGNFPGRFSGRQFSNSRSEMNVSTLELGDSALYLCASSSGLAGGEQYFGPGTRLTVT.

This chain uses TRBV2 with TRBJ2-7; 7 nucleotides align to TRBD1. The CDR3 spans 13 residues. Unmatched junction bases numbered 6, after V lost 4 bases and J lost 6 bases. CDR1 is SNHLY and CDR2 is FYNNEI in the germline V gene. The CDR3 DNA reads TGTGCCAGCAGTGGGCAGGGGGAAGGCGAGCAGTACTTC. This encodes CASSGQGEGEQYF.

The chain couples TRBV7-3 to TRBJ1-1; D may be TRBD1 (5 bases). This CDR3 region has 15 residues. V was cut by 0 bases and J by 1 base, with 9 bases left in between. Germline CDR1 is SGHTA and CDR2 is FQGTGA. The CDR3 here is CASSLTGQGNTEAFF. CDR3 coding DNA: TGTGCCAGCAGCTTAACGGGGCAGGGGAACACTGAAGCTTTCTTT.

The rearrangement joins TRBV29-1 to TRBJ1-2; 8 bases match TRBD1. This CDR3 spans 12 amino acids. Germline loops: CDR1 SQVTM, CDR2 ANQGSEA. V shed 4 bases and J 8 bases; nucleotides not matched to a gene: 6. Written as DNA, the CDR3 is TGCAGCGTTGGGCAGGGGGCGCGGGGCTACACCTTC. This codes for CSVGQGARGYTF.

This clone was counted a few times. The chain employs TRBV6-5 and TRBJ1-6; 7 bases are shared with TRBD1. The CDR3 covers 15 residues. CDR1 is MNHEY and CDR2 is SVGAGI in the germline V gene. Unmatched junction bases numbered 6, after V lost 5 bases and J lost 5 bases. The DNA of the CDR3 is TGTGCCAGCAGTCGTCAACAGGGGAATAATTCACCCCTCCACTTT. Amino acids: CASSRQQGNNSPLHF.

The chain couples TRBV9 to TRBJ2-1; weak D call: TRBD1 (5 bases). Germline V gene data show CDR1 as SGDLS and CDR2 as YYNGEE. Trimming left V 0 bases short and J 0 bases short, with 13 bases between. The CDR3 length is 17 residues. DNA for the CDR3: TGTGCCAGCAGCGTAGCTGCCCAGGGTATCTCCTACAATGAGCAGTTCTTC. This translates into CASSVAAQGISYNEQFF.

V usage is TRBV28 and J usage is TRBJ1-2; 8 bases match TRBD1. CDR1 MDHEN and CDR2 SYDVKM come from the germline V gene. The CDR3 has 12 amino acids. Trimming at V came to 6 bases and at J to 6 bases, leaving 3 bases not matched to a gene. The CDR3 DNA sequence: TGTGCCAGCAGCCCGACAGGGGATGGCTACACCTTC. This gives the protein CASSPTGDGYTF.

The rearrangement links TRBV6-2 or TRBV6-3 to TRBJ1-1; the D gene is possibly TRBD1 (6 bases). The CDR3 extends over 15 amino acids. CDR1 is MNHEY, CDR2 SVGEGT, per germline. V was cut by 4 bases and J by 3 bases, with 15 bases left in between. The CDR3 sequence is CASSLAPGQYTEAFF. The CDR3 region has the DNA TGTGCCAGCAGTTTGGCACCGGGACAATACACTGAAGCTTTCTTT.

This chain links TRBV19 with TRBJ2-2, with TRBD1 matching 7 bases. This CDR3 is 15 amino acids long. After removal of 6 bases from V and 7 bases from J, the junction contained 11 bases not matched to a gene. Germline V gene lookup returns CDR1 LNHDA and CDR2 SQIVND (reference sequence). The CDR3 nucleotides read TGTGCCAGTAGGTTTCGGCAGGGGGTAAGCGGGGAGCTGTTTTTT. As protein: CASRFRQGVSGELFF.

This rearrangement joins TRBV7-2 to TRBJ2-3, with a tentative D call TRBD1 (6 bases). The germline V gene encodes CDR1 SGHTA and CDR2 FQGNSA. Trimming removed 4 bases at V and 0 bases at J, with 14 bases between. The CDR3 spans 16 residues. The CDR3 DNA reads TGTGCCAGCAGCTCCCTACAGGGTCCTAGCACAGATACGCAGTATTTT. As protein: CASSSLQGPSTDTQYF.

This clone was counted at least ten times. Other DNA sequences in the sample encode the same CDR3. The rearrangement links TRBV24-1 to TRBJ2-5; 9 nucleotides match TRBD1. The V gene end was trimmed by 4 bases and the J gene end by 5 bases; junction bases not matched to a gene: 4. The germline V gene has CDR1 KGHDR and CDR2 SFDVKD. CDR3 length equals 14 residues. In DNA, the CDR3 is TGTGCCACCAGTGAGACCGGGACAGGGGAGACCCAGTACTTC. It encodes CATSETGTGETQYF.

The table lists this clone with a few counts. The V call is TRBV19, the J call TRBJ1-1, with D perhaps TRBD1 (6 bases). V gave up 3 bases and J gave up 6 bases, with 14 bases separating them. This CDR3 has 14 residues. Germline V gene sequence: CDR1 LNHDA, CDR2 SQIVND (reference sequence). Written as DNA, the CDR3 is TGTGCCAGTAGTATTCCGGGACATCTTGCTGAAGCTTTCTTT. Translation: CASSIPGHLAEAFF.

The gene calls are TRBV9 and TRBJ2-7, with 8 bases matching TRBD2. Germline-derived CDR1 and CDR2 are SGDLS and YYNGEE. Trimming removed 4 bases from V and 0 bases from J; junction bases left unmatched: 3. The CDR3 loop spans 14 amino acids. This chain's CDR3 is CASSPRGGSYEQYF. The CDR3 bases are TGTGCCAGCAGCCCCCGGGGGGGCTCCTACGAGCAGTACTTC. The full variable domain, its missing parts supplied by reference TRBV9 and TRBJ2-7, is DSGVTQTPKHLITATGQRVTLRCSPRSGDLSVYWYQQSLDQGLQFLIQYYNGEERAKGNILERFSAQQFPDLHSELNLSSLELGDSALYFCASSPRGGSYEQYFGPGTRLTVT.

A single count supports this clone. The V gene is TRBV19, the J gene TRBJ1-4; 10 bases map to TRBD1. The CDR3 has 16 amino acids. The germline V gene has CDR1 LNHDA and CDR2 SQIVND (reference sequence). Germline trimming cut 4 bases from V and 3 bases from J; bases unmatched to any gene: 5. CDR3 DNA: TGTGCCAGTAGTAGCCGACAGGGGGCGGCTAATGAAAAACTGTTTTTT. Translated, it gives CASSSRQGAANEKLFF.

V and J are TRBV5-1 and TRBJ2-1; 8 nucleotides line up with TRBD1. Germline CDR1 SGHRS, CDR2 YFSETQ. CDR3 length: 15 residues. Unmatched junction bases numbered 5, after V lost 3 bases and J lost 3 bases. CDR3 nucleotides: TGCGCCAGCAGCTCGACAGGGGAGGACTACAATGAGCAGTTCTTC. It codes for CASSSTGEDYNEQFF.

This chain uses TRBV28 with TRBJ2-5; D ambiguous. The V end lost 2 bases, the J end lost 2 bases, and 6 bases lay between the germline ends. The CDR3 covers 13 residues. Per the germline V gene, CDR1 is MDHEN and CDR2 is SYDVKM. The CDR3 DNA is TGTGCCAGCAGTTTACAACTTCAAGAGACCCAGTACTTC. Protein product: CASSLQLQETQYF.

The rearrangement joins TRBV20-1 to TRBJ2-7; unclear D gene. The CDR3 spans 11 residues. V lost 1 base and J 1 base, leaving 2 bases between the germline ends. The germline V gene has CDR1 DFQATT and CDR2 SNEGSKA (reference sequence). The CDR3 DNA sequence: TGCAGTGCTAGAGTATCCTACGAGCAGTACTTC. Its protein is CSARVSYEQYF.

This chain joins TRBV7-2 and TRBJ2-7; D is ambiguous. Germline V CDR1 and CDR2: SGHTA, FQGNSA. Trimming took 1 base from V and 6 from J, leaving 13 bases between them. This CDR3 has 14 amino acids. The CDR3 is CASSLGVSSLEQYF. The CDR3 DNA reads TGTGCCAGCAGCTTAGGTGTTTCCTCCCTCGAGCAGTACTTC. Looking up the rest from reference TRBV7-2 and TRBJ2-7 gives the full variable domain: GAGVSQSPSNKVTEKGKDVELRCDPISGHTALYWYRQSLGQGLEFLIYFQGNSAPDKSGLPSDRFSAERTGGSVSTLTIQRTQQEDSAVYLCASSLGVSSLEQYFGPGTRLTVT.

The V and J genes are TRBV9 and TRBJ2-1, with 7 bases lining up with TRBD2. After removal of 0 bases from V and 8 bases from J, the junction contained 11 bases not matched to a gene. The CDR3 spans 16 residues. Germline V gene data show CDR1 as SGDLS and CDR2 as YYNGEE. This CDR3 is CASSVGGRGEPHEQFF. CDR3 DNA sequence: TGTGCCAGCAGCGTAGGAGGGAGGGGTGAACCCCATGAGCAGTTCTTC.